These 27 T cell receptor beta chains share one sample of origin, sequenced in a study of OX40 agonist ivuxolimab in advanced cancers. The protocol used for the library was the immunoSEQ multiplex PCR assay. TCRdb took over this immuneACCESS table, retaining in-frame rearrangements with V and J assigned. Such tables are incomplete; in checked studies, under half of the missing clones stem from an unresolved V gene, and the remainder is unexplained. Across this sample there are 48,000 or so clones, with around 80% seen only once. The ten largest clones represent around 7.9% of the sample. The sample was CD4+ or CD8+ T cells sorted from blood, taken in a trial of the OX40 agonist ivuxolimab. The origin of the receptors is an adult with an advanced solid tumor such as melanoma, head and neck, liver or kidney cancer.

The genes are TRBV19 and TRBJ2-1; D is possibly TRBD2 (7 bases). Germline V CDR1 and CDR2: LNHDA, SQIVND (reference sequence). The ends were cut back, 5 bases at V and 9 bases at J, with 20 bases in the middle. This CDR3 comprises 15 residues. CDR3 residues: CASSPPAGAGGEQFF. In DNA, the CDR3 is TGTGCCAGTAGTCCACCCGCGGGGGCCGGCGGTGAGCAGTTCTTC.

CDR3 region: CASSLASGYNEQFF. The CDR3 bases are TGTGCCAGCAGCTTAGCCAGCGGCTACAATGAGCAGTTCTTC. The chain has TRBV7-9 and TRBJ2-1, with D perhaps matching TRBD2 (5 bases). Trimming took off 0 bases at V and 3 bases at J, with 6 bases between the two ends. Germline V gives CDR1 SEHNR, CDR2 FQNEAQ (reference sequence). This CDR3 spans 14 amino acids.

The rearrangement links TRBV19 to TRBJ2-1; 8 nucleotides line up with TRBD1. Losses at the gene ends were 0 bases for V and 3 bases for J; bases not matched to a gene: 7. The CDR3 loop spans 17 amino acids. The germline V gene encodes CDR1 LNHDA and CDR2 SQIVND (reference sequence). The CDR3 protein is CASSIDAGGGLYNEQFF. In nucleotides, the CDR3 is TGTGCCAGTAGTATAGATGCAGGGGGCGGTCTCTACAATGAGCAGTTCTTC.

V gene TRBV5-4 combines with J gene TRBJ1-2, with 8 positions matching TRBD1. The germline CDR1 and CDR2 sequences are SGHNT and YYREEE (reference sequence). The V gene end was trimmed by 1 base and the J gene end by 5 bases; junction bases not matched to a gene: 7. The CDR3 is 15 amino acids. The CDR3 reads CASSLRAGGEYGYTF. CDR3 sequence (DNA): TGTGCCAGCAGCTTGAGGGCAGGGGGCGAGTATGGCTACACCTTC.

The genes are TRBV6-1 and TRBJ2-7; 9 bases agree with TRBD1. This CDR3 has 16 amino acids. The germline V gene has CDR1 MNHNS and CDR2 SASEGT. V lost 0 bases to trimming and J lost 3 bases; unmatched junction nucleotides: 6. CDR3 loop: CASSEAGGQGIYEQYF. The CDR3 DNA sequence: TGTGCCAGCAGTGAAGCGGGCGGACAGGGGATCTACGAGCAGTACTTC.

The CDR3 sequence is CASSLGVAGGNEQFF. The CDR3 coding sequence is TGTGCCAGCAGCTTAGGGGTAGCGGGAGGCAATGAGCAGTTCTTC. This rearrangement joins TRBV7-2 to TRBJ2-1, with 10 bases identical to TRBD2. Germline-derived CDR1 and CDR2 are SGHTA and FQGNSA. This CDR3 is 15 amino acids long. The V and J ends lost 1 base and 6 bases, in that order; junction bases with no gene match: 3.

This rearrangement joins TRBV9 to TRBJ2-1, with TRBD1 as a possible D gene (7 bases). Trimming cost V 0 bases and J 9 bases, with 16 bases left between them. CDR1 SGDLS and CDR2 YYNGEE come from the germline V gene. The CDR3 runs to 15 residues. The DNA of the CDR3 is TGTGCCAGCAGCGTAGTAGGTGGAGGGGGCGGTGAGCAGTTCTTC. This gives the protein CASSVVGGGGGEQFF.

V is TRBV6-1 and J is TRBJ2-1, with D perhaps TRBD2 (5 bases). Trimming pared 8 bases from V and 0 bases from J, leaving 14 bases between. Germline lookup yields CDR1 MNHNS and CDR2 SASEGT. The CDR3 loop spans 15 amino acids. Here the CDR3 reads CASGRRGSSYNEQFF. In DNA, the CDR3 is TGTGCCAGCGGTCGCCGGGGAAGCTCCTACAATGAGCAGTTCTTC.

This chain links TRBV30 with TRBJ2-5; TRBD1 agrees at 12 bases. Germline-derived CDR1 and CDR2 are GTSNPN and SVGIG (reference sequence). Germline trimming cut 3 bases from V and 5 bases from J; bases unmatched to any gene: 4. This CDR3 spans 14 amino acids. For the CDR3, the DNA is TGTGCCTGGAGCGGGACAGGGGGCCCTGAGACCCAGTACTTC. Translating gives CAWSGTGGPETQYF.

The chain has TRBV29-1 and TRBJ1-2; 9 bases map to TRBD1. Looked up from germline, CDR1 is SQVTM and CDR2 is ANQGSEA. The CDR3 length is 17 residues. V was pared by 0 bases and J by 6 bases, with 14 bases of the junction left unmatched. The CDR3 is CSVEDRMSETGGHGYTF. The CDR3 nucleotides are TGCAGCGTTGAAGATAGGATGTCTGAAACAGGGGGCCATGGCTACACCTTC.

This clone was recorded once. CDR3 protein: CASSPPGGNSGNTIYF. The CDR3 DNA reads TGTGCCAGCTCTCCGCCGGGGGGGAATTCTGGAAACACCATATATTTT. This chain connects TRBV18 to TRBJ1-3; maybe TRBD1 (5 bases). Germline V gene data show CDR1 as KGHSH and CDR2 as LQKENI. The V and J ends lost 6 bases and 1 base respectively, with 16 bases between them. CDR3 size: 16 residues.

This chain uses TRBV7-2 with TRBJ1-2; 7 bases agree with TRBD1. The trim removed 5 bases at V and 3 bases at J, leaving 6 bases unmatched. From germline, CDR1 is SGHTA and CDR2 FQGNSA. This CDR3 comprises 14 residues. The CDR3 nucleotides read TGTGCCAGCAGCCCGGGACAGTTTTACTATGGCTACACCTTC. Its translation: CASSPGQFYYGYTF.

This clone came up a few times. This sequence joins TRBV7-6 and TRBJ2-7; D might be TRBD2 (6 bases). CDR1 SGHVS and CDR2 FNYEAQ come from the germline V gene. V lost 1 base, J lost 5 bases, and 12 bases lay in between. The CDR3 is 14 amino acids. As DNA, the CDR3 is TGTGCCAGCAGCTTAGAGGCGGGATTGGACGAGCAGTACTTC. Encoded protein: CASSLEAGLDEQYF. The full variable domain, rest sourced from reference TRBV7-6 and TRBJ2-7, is GAGVSQSPRYKVTKRGQDVALRCDPISGHVSLYWYRQALGQGPEFLTYFNYEAQQDKSGLPNDRFSAERPEGSISTLTIQRTEQRDSAMYRCASSLEAGLDEQYFGPGTRLTVT.

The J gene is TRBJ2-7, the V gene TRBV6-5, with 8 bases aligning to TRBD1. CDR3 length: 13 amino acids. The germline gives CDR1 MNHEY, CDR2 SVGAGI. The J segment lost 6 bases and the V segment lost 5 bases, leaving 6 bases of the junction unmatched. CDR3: CASSKGQGTEQYF. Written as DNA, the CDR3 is TGTGCCAGCAGTAAAGGACAGGGAACCGAGCAGTACTTC.

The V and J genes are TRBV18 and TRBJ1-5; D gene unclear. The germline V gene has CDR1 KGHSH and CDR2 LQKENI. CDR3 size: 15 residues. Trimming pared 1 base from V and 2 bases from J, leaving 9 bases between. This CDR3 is CASSPQGRGNQPQHF. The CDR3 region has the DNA TGTGCCAGCTCACCACAGGGTAGGGGCAATCAGCCCCAGCATTTT. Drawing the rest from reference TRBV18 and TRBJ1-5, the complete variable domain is NAGVMQNPRHLVRRRGQEARLRCSPMKGHSHVYWYRQLPEEGLKFMVYLQKENIIDESGMPKERFSAEFPKEGPSILRIQQVVRGDSAAYFCASSPQGRGNQPQHFGDGTRLSIL.

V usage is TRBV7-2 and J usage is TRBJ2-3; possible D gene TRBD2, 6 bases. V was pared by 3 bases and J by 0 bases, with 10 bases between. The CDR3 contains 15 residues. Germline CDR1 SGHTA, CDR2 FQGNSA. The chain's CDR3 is CASSFVRESTDTQYF. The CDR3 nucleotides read TGTGCCAGCAGCTTTGTACGGGAGAGCACAGATACGCAGTATTTT.

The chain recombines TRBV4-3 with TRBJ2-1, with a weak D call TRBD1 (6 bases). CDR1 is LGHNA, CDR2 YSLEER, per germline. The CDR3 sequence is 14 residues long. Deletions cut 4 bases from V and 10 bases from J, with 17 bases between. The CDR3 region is CASSLRTGTPEQFF. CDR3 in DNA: TGCGCCAGCAGCCTAAGAACCGGGACACCAGAGCAGTTCTTC.

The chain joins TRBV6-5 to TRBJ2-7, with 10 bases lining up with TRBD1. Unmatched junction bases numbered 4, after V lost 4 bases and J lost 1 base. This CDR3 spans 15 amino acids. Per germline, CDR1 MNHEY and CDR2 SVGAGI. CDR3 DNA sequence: TGTGCCAGCAGTTCCCCGGGACAGGGGTCCTACGAGCAGTACTTC. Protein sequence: CASSSPGQGSYEQYF.

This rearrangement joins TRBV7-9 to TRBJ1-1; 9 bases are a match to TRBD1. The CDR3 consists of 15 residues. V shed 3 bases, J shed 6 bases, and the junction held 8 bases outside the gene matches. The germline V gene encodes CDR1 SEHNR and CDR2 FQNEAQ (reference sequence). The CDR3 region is CASSLGKGTGSEAFF. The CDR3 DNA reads TGTGCCAGCAGCTTGGGGAAGGGGACAGGGTCTGAAGCTTTCTTT.

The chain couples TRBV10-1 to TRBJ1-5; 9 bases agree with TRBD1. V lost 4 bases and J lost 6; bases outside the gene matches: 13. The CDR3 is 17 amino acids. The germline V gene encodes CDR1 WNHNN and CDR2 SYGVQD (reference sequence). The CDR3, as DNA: TGCGCCAGCAGTGTAGGGACAGCGTACAGGGGGCGTCAGCCCCAGCATTTT. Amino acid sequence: CASSVGTAYRGRQPQHF.

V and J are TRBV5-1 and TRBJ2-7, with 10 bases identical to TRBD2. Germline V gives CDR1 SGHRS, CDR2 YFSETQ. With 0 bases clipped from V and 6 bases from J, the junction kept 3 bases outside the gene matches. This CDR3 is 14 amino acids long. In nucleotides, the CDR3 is TGCGCCAGCAGCTTGGACAGCGGGAGGGTCGAGCAGTACTTC. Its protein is CASSLDSGRVEQYF.

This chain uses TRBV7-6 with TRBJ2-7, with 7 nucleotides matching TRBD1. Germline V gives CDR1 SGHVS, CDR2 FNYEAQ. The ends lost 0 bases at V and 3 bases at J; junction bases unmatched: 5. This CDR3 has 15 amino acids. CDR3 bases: TGTGCCAGCAGCTTAGCGGGGGCAGGGGGCTACGAGCAGTACTTC. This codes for CASSLAGAGGYEQYF.

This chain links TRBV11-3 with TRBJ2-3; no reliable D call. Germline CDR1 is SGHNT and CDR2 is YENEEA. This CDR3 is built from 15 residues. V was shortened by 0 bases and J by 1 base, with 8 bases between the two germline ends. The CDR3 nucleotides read TGTGCCAGCAGCTTAGAAGGGCAGGGCACAGATACGCAGTATTTT. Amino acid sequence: CASSLEGQGTDTQYF.

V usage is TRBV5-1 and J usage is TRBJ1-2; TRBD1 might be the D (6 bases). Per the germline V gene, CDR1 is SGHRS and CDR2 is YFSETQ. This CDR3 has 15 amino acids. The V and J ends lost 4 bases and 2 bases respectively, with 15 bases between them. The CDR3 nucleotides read TGCGCCAGCAGCAGCGGGGGGGCGGCCAACTATGGCTACACCTTC. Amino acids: CASSSGGAANYGYTF. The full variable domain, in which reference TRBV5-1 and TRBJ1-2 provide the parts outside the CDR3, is KAGVTQTPRYLIKTRGQQVTLSCSPISGHRSVSWYQQTPGQGLQFLFEYFSETQRNKGNFPGRFSGRQFSNSRSEMNVSTLELGDSALYLCASSSGGAANYGYTFGSGTRLTVV.

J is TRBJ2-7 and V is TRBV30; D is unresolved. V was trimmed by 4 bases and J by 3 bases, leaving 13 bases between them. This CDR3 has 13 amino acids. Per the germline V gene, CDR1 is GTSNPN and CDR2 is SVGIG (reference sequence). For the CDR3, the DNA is TGTGCCTGGATCATGAAAACTAACTACGAGCAGTACTTC. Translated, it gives CAWIMKTNYEQYF.

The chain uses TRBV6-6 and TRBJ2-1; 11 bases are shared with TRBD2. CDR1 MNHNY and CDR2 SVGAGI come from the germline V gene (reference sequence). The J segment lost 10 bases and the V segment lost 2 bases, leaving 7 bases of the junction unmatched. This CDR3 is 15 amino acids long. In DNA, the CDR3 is TGTGCCAGCAGTTACAATAGCGGGAGGGCCGGCGAGCAGTTCTTC. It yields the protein CASSYNSGRAGEQFF.

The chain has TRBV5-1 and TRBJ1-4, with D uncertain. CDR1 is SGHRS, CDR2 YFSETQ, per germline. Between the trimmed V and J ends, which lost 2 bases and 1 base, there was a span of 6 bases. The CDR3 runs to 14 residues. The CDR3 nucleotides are TGCGCCAGCAGCTTAGAGGGAACTAATGAAAAACTGTTTTTT. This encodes CASSLEGTNEKLFF.